There are many counts of the clone carrying this T cell receptor (beta chain). Its target is unknown. Noted time point: longitudinal time-point 1 (baseline). This specimen belongs to a study of neurological immune-mediated disorders. Via MiXCR, TCRdb re-called the 5' RACE reads, giving one row per CDR3 protein. The repertoire includes 67,000 or so distinct CDR3 sequences, roughly 13% of them detected once, and roughly 4.5% sits in the top ten. V shed 7 bases and J shed 5 bases, with 20 bases lying between them. The CDR3 extends over 15 amino acids. CDR1 MDHEN and CDR2 SYDVKM come from the germline V gene. Study results and caveats: Levels of TCR clonal expansion peaked in HTLV-1-associated myelopathy and reached their lowest in multiple sclerosis, under those of healthy controls. Private repertoires in all groups were suggested by the finding that expanded clones across subjects shared no CDR3 amino acid sequences.

This sequence was found in a female donor with HTLV-1-associated myelopathy (HAM/TSP). The V gene is TRBV28, the J gene TRBJ2-5, with D perhaps being TRBD1 or TRBD2 (6 bases each). The sequencing sample was made of PBMCs. This chain's CDR3 is CASIQLKGGQETQYF. The CDR3 DNA sequence: TGTGCCAGCATCCAACTTAAAGGGGGGCAGGAGACCCAGTACTTC.